These T cell receptor beta chains were read from a single sample in a study of T cells after yellow fever vaccination. MiXCR, run by TCRdb on the 5' RACE reads, gives a single entry per CDR3 protein. Among some 560,000 distinct CDR3 sequences listed, 17% were seen once. Sequencing was performed on PBMCs, taken less than 6 days after the first yellow fever vaccination. These receptors all come from a young man who received the YFV17D yellow fever vaccine. Each CDR3 is given with its conserved first and last residue. Each record gives: D gene, V gene, clone size, J gene, CDR3 DNA, CDR3 protein. A D gene is named only where the DNA matches it firmly. Size tells how often a clone was seen (once, few, many) or the class of an expanded clone, and some rows leave it out.

D gene: -
V gene: TRBV5-4
clone size: -
J gene: TRBJ2-5
CDR3 DNA: TGTGCCAGCAGCGCGGCCGGGACACCGTTGACCCAGTACTTC
CDR3 protein: CASSAAGTPLTQYF

D gene: -
V gene: TRBV21-1
clone size: few
J gene: TRBJ1-5
CDR3 DNA: TGTGCCAGAGAGAGCAGGTGGGGCGAGTTTGTCCGACCGAATCAGCCCCAGCATTTT
CDR3 protein: CARESRWGEFVRPNQPQHF

D gene: -
V gene: TRBV13
clone size: few
J gene: TRBJ2-3
CDR3 DNA: TGTGCCAGCATCATCCGGGGCACAGATACGCAGTATTTT
CDR3 protein: CASIIRGTDTQYF

D gene: -
V gene: TRBV20-1
clone size: -
J gene: TRBJ2-7
CDR3 DNA: TGCAGTGTCAGGGGGACTTCCTACGAGCAGTACTTC
CDR3 protein: CSVRGTSYEQYF

D gene: -
V gene: TRBV6-2/TRBV6-3
clone size: many
J gene: TRBJ2-1
CDR3 DNA: TGTGCCAGCAGGCGAGACGTGGGACACCTCTCCTACAATGAGCAGTTCTTC
CDR3 protein: CASRRDVGHLSYNEQFF

D gene: -
V gene: TRBV9
clone size: -
J gene: TRBJ1-1
CDR3 DNA: TGTGCCAGCAGCGTAGAGGGGAGGGACACTGAAGCTTTCTTT
CDR3 protein: CASSVEGRDTEAFF

D gene: TRBD2
V gene: TRBV20-1
clone size: many
J gene: TRBJ2-7
CDR3 DNA: TGCAGTGCCGCTAGCGGGGGGTTCTACGAGCAGTACTTC
CDR3 protein: CSAASGGFYEQYF

D gene: TRBD2
V gene: TRBV24-1
clone size: -
J gene: TRBJ2-5
CDR3 DNA: TGTGCCACCCCAGCTAGCGGGGCGCCTCAGTACTTC
CDR3 protein: CATPASGAPQYF

D gene: TRBD1
V gene: TRBV7-2
clone size: -
J gene: TRBJ2-7
CDR3 DNA: TGTGCCAGCAGCGCACGGGACAGGTCCTACGAGCAGTACTTC
CDR3 protein: CASSARDRSYEQYF

D gene: -
V gene: TRBV7-9
clone size: few
J gene: TRBJ2-3
CDR3 DNA: TGTGCCGGCAGCGTCGGGGAGTTGGGCACAGATACGCAGTATTTT
CDR3 protein: CAGSVGELGTDTQYF

D gene: TRBD1
V gene: TRBV18
clone size: few
J gene: TRBJ2-7
CDR3 DNA: TGTGCCAGCTCACCACAGGAGACAGGGGTCGACGAGCAGTACTTC
CDR3 protein: CASSPQETGVDEQYF

D gene: -
V gene: TRBV7-3
clone size: many
J gene: TRBJ2-2
CDR3 DNA: TGTGCCAGCAGCCCCTTTACGACAGCGAACACCGGGGAGCTGTTTTTT
CDR3 protein: CASSPFTTANTGELFF

D gene: -
V gene: TRBV24-1
clone size: -
J gene: TRBJ2-1
CDR3 DNA: TGTGCCACCAGTGATCCTGGAAGGGGATACAATGAGCAGTTCTTC
CDR3 protein: CATSDPGRGYNEQFF

D gene: TRBD1
V gene: TRBV19
clone size: many
J gene: TRBJ1-1
CDR3 DNA: TGTGCCAGTAGCGACAGGGGTCGATTGAACACTGAAGCTTTCTTT
CDR3 protein: CASSDRGRLNTEAFF

D gene: -
V gene: TRBV18
clone size: -
J gene: TRBJ2-7
CDR3 DNA: TGTGCCAGCTCACCAAATCGCCCGGGACATAACTCCTACGAGCAGTACTTC
CDR3 protein: CASSPNRPGHNSYEQYF

D gene: TRBD1
V gene: TRBV27
clone size: -
J gene: TRBJ2-7
CDR3 DNA: TGTGCCAGCAGTGTCGCGGACAGGAGCGACGAGCAGTACTTC
CDR3 protein: CASSVADRSDEQYF

D gene: TRBD1
V gene: TRBV4-3
clone size: -
J gene: TRBJ2-2
CDR3 DNA: TGCGCCAGCAGCCAAGATTGGCGGACAGGGAACACCGGGGAGCTGTTTTTT
CDR3 protein: CASSQDWRTGNTGELFF

D gene: TRBD2
V gene: TRBV12-3/TRBV12-4
clone size: many
J gene: TRBJ2-3
CDR3 DNA: TGTGCCAGCAGCCGATGGTTAGCGGGGCTCACAGATACGCAGTATTTT
CDR3 protein: CASSRWLAGLTDTQYF

D gene: -
V gene: TRBV19
clone size: -
J gene: TRBJ1-1
CDR3 DNA: TGTGCCAGTAGTGCCAGACTCATGAACACTGAAGCTTTCTTT
CDR3 protein: CASSARLMNTEAFF

D gene: TRBD2
V gene: TRBV7-2
clone size: many
J gene: TRBJ2-2
CDR3 DNA: TGTGCCAGCAGCTTTAGCGGGGACACCGGGGAGCTGTTTTTT
CDR3 protein: CASSFSGDTGELFF

D gene: -
V gene: TRBV7-8
clone size: -
J gene: TRBJ2-4
CDR3 DNA: TGTGCCAGCAGCTTCGGGGGCGCAGACATTCAGTACTTC
CDR3 protein: CASSFGGADIQYF

D gene: -
V gene: TRBV5-1
clone size: few
J gene: TRBJ2-7
CDR3 DNA: TGCGCCAGCAGATTTACGAACTCCTACGAGCAGTACTTC
CDR3 protein: CASRFTNSYEQYF

D gene: TRBD1
V gene: TRBV6-5
clone size: few
J gene: TRBJ1-2
CDR3 DNA: TGTGCCAGCACCCCGGGACAGGGGGCGGGTGGCTACACCTTC
CDR3 protein: CASTPGQGAGGYTF

D gene: -
V gene: TRBV2
clone size: -
J gene: TRBJ2-2
CDR3 DNA: TGTGCCAGCAGTGAACTCCGAGTTCGGACCGGGGAGCTGTTTTTT
CDR3 protein: CASSELRVRTGELFF

D gene: -
V gene: TRBV6-1
clone size: -
J gene: TRBJ1-1
CDR3 DNA: TGTGCCAGCAGGCCGCGTGGGAGCACTGAAGCTTTCTTT
CDR3 protein: CASRPRGSTEAFF

D gene: TRBD1
V gene: TRBV2
clone size: -
J gene: TRBJ1-2
CDR3 DNA: TGTGCCAGCAGGGAGGGGGCGGAACCCACCTTC
CDR3 protein: CASREGAEPTF

D gene: -
V gene: TRBV9
clone size: few
J gene: TRBJ2-5
CDR3 DNA: TGTGCCAGCAGCGGGGGCTCCGGGCTACCCCAAGAGACCCAGTACTTC
CDR3 protein: CASSGGSGLPQETQYF

D gene: -
V gene: TRBV5-1
clone size: few
J gene: TRBJ2-3
CDR3 DNA: TGCGCCAGCAGCCCGGCCGGTCGAAGGGCTTCGCAGTATTTT
CDR3 protein: CASSPAGRRASQYF

D gene: -
V gene: TRBV5-1
clone size: few
J gene: TRBJ2-2
CDR3 DNA: TGCGCCAGCAGCCGAATGTCAGGGTTGGCCGGGGAGCTGTTTTTT
CDR3 protein: CASSRMSGLAGELFF

D gene: -
V gene: TRBV20-1
clone size: -
J gene: TRBJ2-5
CDR3 DNA: TGCAGTGCTAGAGATAATACGGAGACCCAGTACTTC
CDR3 protein: CSARDNTETQYF

D gene: -
V gene: TRBV12-3/TRBV12-4
clone size: -
J gene: TRBJ2-1
CDR3 DNA: TGTGCCAGCAGCCGAGCTGAGTTAGAGCAGTTCTTC
CDR3 protein: CASSRAELEQFF

D gene: -
V gene: TRBV5-1
clone size: few
J gene: TRBJ2-7
CDR3 DNA: TGCGCCAGCAGCTTGGTCGGGGTCCAGAGCTCCTACGAGCAGTACTTC
CDR3 protein: CASSLVGVQSSYEQYF

D gene: -
V gene: TRBV11-1
clone size: few
J gene: TRBJ2-1
CDR3 DNA: TGTGCCAGCAGCTTAGCTGCAGGGACAAGCTACAATGAGCAGTTCTTC
CDR3 protein: CASSLAAGTSYNEQFF

D gene: -
V gene: TRBV29-1
clone size: few
J gene: TRBJ2-1
CDR3 DNA: TGCAGCGGGTTACCGCCTGGGACACTCTTACCCGGTGAGCAGTTCTTC
CDR3 protein: CSGLPPGTLLPGEQFF

D gene: -
V gene: TRBV5-1
clone size: -
J gene: TRBJ2-1
CDR3 DNA: TGCGCCAGCAGACCACGGGACAACAGCTACAATGAGCAGTTCTTC
CDR3 protein: CASRPRDNSYNEQFF

D gene: -
V gene: TRBV2
clone size: few
J gene: TRBJ1-2
CDR3 DNA: TGTGCCAGCAGTCAAGACAGGTTTTATGGCTACACCTTC
CDR3 protein: CASSQDRFYGYTF

D gene: -
V gene: TRBV20-1
clone size: few
J gene: TRBJ2-5
CDR3 DNA: TGCAGTGCTAGACTTCGCAGGGAACGAGAGACCCAGTACTTC
CDR3 protein: CSARLRRERETQYF

D gene: -
V gene: TRBV12-3/TRBV12-4
clone size: -
J gene: TRBJ1-6
CDR3 DNA: TGTTCCAGCAGTCCCCGCGGTGGTAATTCACCCCTCCACTTT
CDR3 protein: CSSSPRGGNSPLHF

D gene: -
V gene: TRBV27
clone size: -
J gene: TRBJ2-3
CDR3 DNA: TGTGCCAGCAGTACATGGGCTCCGGGCGGGGGCAGGACAGATACGCAGTATTTT
CDR3 protein: CASSTWAPGGGRTDTQYF

D gene: -
V gene: TRBV5-4
clone size: few
J gene: TRBJ2-2
CDR3 DNA: TGTGCCAGCAGCGTTACAGGGTTGGGGGATGGCGCCGGGGAGCTGTTTTTT
CDR3 protein: CASSVTGLGDGAGELFF

D gene: -
V gene: TRBV5-1
clone size: -
J gene: TRBJ1-3
CDR3 DNA: TGCGCCAGCAGCTTGGCCGCCGCCTCTGGAAACACCATATATTTT
CDR3 protein: CASSLAAASGNTIYF

D gene: -
V gene: TRBV5-6
clone size: once
J gene: TRBJ1-5
CDR3 DNA: TGTGCCAGCGGCCCGGGGCCAGGTTGGCAGCCCCAGCATTTT
CDR3 protein: CASGPGPGWQPQHF